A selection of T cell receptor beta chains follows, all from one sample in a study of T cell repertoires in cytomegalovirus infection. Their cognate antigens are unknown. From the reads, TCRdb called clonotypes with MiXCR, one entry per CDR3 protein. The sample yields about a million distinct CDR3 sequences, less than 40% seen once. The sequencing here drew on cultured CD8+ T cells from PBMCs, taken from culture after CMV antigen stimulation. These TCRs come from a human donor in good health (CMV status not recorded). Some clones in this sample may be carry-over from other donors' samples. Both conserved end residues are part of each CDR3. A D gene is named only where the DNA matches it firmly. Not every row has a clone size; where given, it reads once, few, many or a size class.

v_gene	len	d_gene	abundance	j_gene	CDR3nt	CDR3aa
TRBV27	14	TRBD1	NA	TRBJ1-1	TGTGCCAGCACTCTTACAGGGGGAGACACTGAAGCTTTCTTT	CASTLTGGDTEAFF
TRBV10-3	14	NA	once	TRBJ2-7	TGTGCCATCAGTGACAGGGGCGTTCAATACGAGCAGTACTTC	CAISDRGVQYEQYF
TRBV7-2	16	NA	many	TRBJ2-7	TGTGCCAGCAGCTTAGCGATTTCCAGGACAGCCTACGAGCAGTACTTC	CASSLAISRTAYEQYF
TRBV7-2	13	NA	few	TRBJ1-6	TGTGCCAGCATACAGGGTTGGAATTCACCCCTCCACTTT	CASIQGWNSPLHF
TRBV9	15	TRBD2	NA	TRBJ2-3	TGTGCCAGCAGCGTAGGGCGGGGGGCCACAGATACGCAGTATTTT	CASSVGRGATDTQYF
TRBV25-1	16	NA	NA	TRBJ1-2	TGTGCCAGCAGTGGAAGAGACAACTCTAAGAACTATGGCTACACCTTC	CASSGRDNSKNYGYTF
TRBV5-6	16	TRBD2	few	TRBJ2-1	TGTGCCAGCAGCTTAACCGGGAGGGTCTACGCCGTTGAGCAGTTCTTC	CASSLTGRVYAVEQFF
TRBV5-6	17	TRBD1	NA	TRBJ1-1	TGTGCCAGCAGCTCTCCCGGGACAGGGTTTGGCGACACTGAAGCTTTCTTT	CASSSPGTGFGDTEAFF
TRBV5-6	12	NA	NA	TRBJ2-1	TGTGCCAGCAGCTTGACCGCTAATGAGCAGTTCTTC	CASSLTANEQFF
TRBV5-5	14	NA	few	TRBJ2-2	TGTGCCAGCAGCTTCGGGGAGGACACCGGGGAGCTGTTTTTT	CASSFGEDTGELFF
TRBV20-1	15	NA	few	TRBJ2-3	TGCAGTGCTAGACCGCCACAGGTAGCCAGGGATACGCAGTATTTT	CSARPPQVARDTQYF